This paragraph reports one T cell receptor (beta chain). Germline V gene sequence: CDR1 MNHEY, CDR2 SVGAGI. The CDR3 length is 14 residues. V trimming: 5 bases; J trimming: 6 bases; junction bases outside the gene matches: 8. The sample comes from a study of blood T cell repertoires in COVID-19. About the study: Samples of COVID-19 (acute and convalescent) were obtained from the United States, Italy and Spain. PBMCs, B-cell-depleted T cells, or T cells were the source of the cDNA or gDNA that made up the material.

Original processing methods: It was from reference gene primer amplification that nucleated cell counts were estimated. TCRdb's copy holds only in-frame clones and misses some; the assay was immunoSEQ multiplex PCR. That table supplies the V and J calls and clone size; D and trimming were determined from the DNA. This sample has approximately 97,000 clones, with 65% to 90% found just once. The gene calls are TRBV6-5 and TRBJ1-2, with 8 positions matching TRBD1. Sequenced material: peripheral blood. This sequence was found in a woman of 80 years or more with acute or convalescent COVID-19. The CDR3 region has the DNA TGTGCCAGCAGTCGGGCCGGGACAGGTAATGGCTACACCTTC. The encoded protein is CASSRAGTGNGYTF.